Listed below are T cell receptor beta chains from one sample, sequenced in a study of OX40 agonist ivuxolimab in advanced cancers. Only in-frame clones appear in the TCRdb table, and some are missing; sequencing was by immunoSEQ multiplex PCR. Of about 32,000 clones in the sample, 80% to 85% were seen once. The sequencing used CD4+ or CD8+ T cells sorted from blood, collected in a trial of the OX40 agonist ivuxolimab. The receptors shown here come from an adult with an advanced solid tumor such as melanoma, head and neck, liver or kidney cancer. Each CDR3 is given with its conserved first and last residue.

J gene	CDR3 length	V gene	CDR3 protein
TRBJ2-1	15	TRBV19	CASSLGGRGFDEQFF
TRBJ2-7	13	TRBV6-1	CASLDGSSYEQYF
TRBJ2-2	15	TRBV28	CASSLLDRVAGELFF
TRBJ2-7	14	TRBV5-4	CASSASRSSYEQYF
TRBJ2-7	14	TRBV6-5	CASSSRGAAYEQYF
TRBJ2-3	17	TRBV5-1	CASSLEGQGNPTDTQYF
TRBJ2-2	18	TRBV5-6	CASSFSWTSGLNTGELFF
TRBJ1-1	15	TRBV5-1	CASSLYRGGSTEAFF
TRBJ2-5	13	TRBV9	CASNTGEGETQYF
TRBJ2-3	16	TRBV7-9	CASSPPPRQGTDTQYF
TRBJ1-1	14	TRBV28	CASSPQGIYTEAFF
TRBJ2-1	14	TRBV2	CATIAASSYNEQFF
TRBJ2-7	15	TRBV7-8	CASSLGSSGSGEQYF
TRBJ2-7	13	TRBV27	CASSDATAYEQYF
TRBJ2-7	15	TRBV25-1	CASSDWDPRVSEQYF
TRBJ1-5	14	TRBV7-9	CASSFTDSNQPQHF
TRBJ2-3	15	TRBV6-1	CASSFLAGRTDTQYF
TRBJ2-2	19	TRBV7-9	CASSSRPTPGSPESGELFF
TRBJ2-2	12	TRBV27	CASSPSTGELFF
TRBJ2-7	15	TRBV19	CAASAGVQGTYEQYF
TRBJ2-1	14	TRBV27	CASSLASGYNEQFF
TRBJ1-6	13	TRBV6-6	CASSDRENSPLHF
NA	13	TRBV7-9	CASSLASVYEQYF
TRBJ1-5	13	TRBV19	CASSETGWQPQHF
TRBJ2-1	15	TRBV4-3	CASSLGRTSLNEQFF
TRBJ2-1	15	TRBV2	CASTPEAGLYNEQFF
NA	15	TRBV11-2	CASSLGPGRPYEQYF
TRBJ2-7	12	TRBV6-5	CASSYPRLEQYF
TRBJ2-1	14	TRBV5-1	CASTDRGAYNEQFF
TRBJ1-1	13	TRBV6-5	CASSEGENTEAFF
TRBJ2-3	21	TRBV4-1	CASSQSGPGTGGTTSTDTQYF
TRBJ1-6	18	TRBV13	CASSLGGWTGMDNSPLHF
TRBJ2-7	15	TRBV6-5	CASSYSGLAIYEQYF
TRBJ1-1	14	TRBV4-3	CASSQVRENTEAFF
TRBJ2-1	14	TRBV9	CASGGSSSYNEQFF
TRBJ1-1	14	TRBV6-6	CASSLRTGNTEAFF
TRBJ2-7	13	TRBV28	CASSPGQSYEQYF
TRBJ1-3	14	TRBV6-6	CASRGGSAGNTIYF
TRBJ2-1	15	TRBV7-2	CASSSGTGAHNEQFF
TRBJ1-2	16	TRBV6-5	CATSSGQGAPWYGYTF
TRBJ1-6	14	TRBV2	CASSPGQGNSPLHF
TRBJ2-2	11	TRBV18	CASSPTGELFF
TRBJ2-3	14	TRBV29-1	CSGGGLDLTDTQYF
TRBJ1-1	15	TRBV28	CASSLTWQGNTEAFF
TRBJ1-1	14	TRBV15	CATSRDGVNTEAFF
TRBJ1-1	15	TRBV4-1	CASSPQTWGDTEAFF
TRBJ1-2	12	TRBV21-1	CASSPRSYGYTF
TRBJ1-5	15	TRBV27	CASSSTVNSNQPQHF
TRBJ1-1	14	TRBV27	CASSLLGPHTEAFF
TRBJ2-3	17	TRBV5-6	CASSAGGTGGPLDTQYF
TRBJ1-2	17	TRBV5-4	CASSPLKGAGVVYGYTF